Listed below are T cell receptor beta chains from one sample, sequenced in a study of T cell repertoires in cytomegalovirus infection. One entry per CDR3 protein, called by TCRdb with MiXCR from the reads. The repertoire holds approximately 240,000 distinct CDR3 sequences, with around an eighth as singletons. The sample was PBMCs. These receptors were taken from a human donor in good health (CMV status not recorded). Some clones in this sample may be carry-over from other donors' samples. Both conserved end residues are trimmed from each CDR3. Fields, in order: clone size, D gene, V gene, CDR3 protein. A D gene is named only where the DNA matches it firmly. Size tells how often a clone was seen (once, few, many) or the class of an expanded clone, and some rows leave it out.

many | - | TRBV7-3 | ASSLRGDTYNSPLH
many | TRBD1 | TRBV5-6 | ASSDRGGTEAF
many | TRBD2 | TRBV7-2 | ASSFLAGDIDTQY
many | TRBD2 | TRBV4-3 | ASSQEGSGRHNEQF
many | TRBD2 | TRBV28 | ASRTSGITYNEQF
many | TRBD2 | TRBV7-2 | ASSLGPSGGIYEQY
many | - | TRBV6-1 | ASRGDPVQETQY
many | TRBD1 | TRBV29-1 | SVEPWTGNYNEQF
- | - | TRBV27 | ASSLYGGYEQY
- | TRBD1 | TRBV7-9 | ASSPLGQGPNTEAF
- | - | TRBV19 | ASSRGGGTNEKLF
few | - | TRBV5-1 | ASSLSEREQF
- | TRBD1 | TRBV2 | ASSERGQPYNEQF
many | - | TRBV7-2 | ASSLWQGLAGNTIY
many | - | TRBV6-1 | ASARQSREYTEAF
- | - | TRBV10-3 | AISRTDGYT
many | TRBD2 | TRBV5-1 | ASSGRLAGNTGELF
- | - | TRBV10-3 | AISEVRAYGYT
many | - | TRBV7-2 | ASSLGRPGAGSPLH
many | - | TRBV7-2 | ASSLGQGNYEQY
many | - | TRBV6-1 | ASSSLWGGYT
few | - | TRBV7-6 | ASSPDETQY
few | - | TRBV11-2 | ASSPIGGSIYNEQF
- | - | TRBV7-9 | ASSPGEF
few | TRBD1 | TRBV5-1 | ASSFLGQGTANTEAF
many | - | TRBV7-2 | ASSLRAGPAAGELF
- | TRBD1 | TRBV6-2/TRBV6-3 | ASSSGTGFQETQY
many | - | TRBV7-2 | ASSLPRDSNTEAF
- | - | TRBV12-3/TRBV12-4 | ASSPNLDTGELF
many | - | TRBV19 | ASSTASSETQY
many | - | TRBV29-1 | AQPSTNEKLF
- | - | TRBV4-1 | ASSQESGSTDTQY
many | - | TRBV6-2/TRBV6-3 | ASSYSRDYGYT
many | - | TRBV7-6 | ASSLDFTQNNSPLH
- | - | TRBV19 | ASSILGAQETQY
- | TRBD2 | TRBV5-4 | ASSQTSGGALKTQY
many | - | TRBV6-2/TRBV6-3 | ASTDRYNEQF
many | TRBD2 | TRBV7-2 | ASSLGLAGEQTQY
- | - | TRBV28 | ASSLRVMGQPQH
few | - | TRBV28 | ASRTPKDRYGYT
few | TRBD2 | TRBV3-1 | ASSHNRRGGQF
- | TRBD1 | TRBV7-2 | ASSRYPVGQGTGGYT
few | TRBD2 | TRBV6-1 | ASSWTSGGNTDTQY
many | TRBD2 | TRBV6-2/TRBV6-3 | ASSGTSGRETQY
many | - | TRBV28 | ASTSTGTQPTGELF
few | - | TRBV28 | ASSSPLGGYLPYEQY
many | - | TRBV15 | ATSRGGGGQPQH
many | - | TRBV6-2/TRBV6-3 | ASSYPAATIAKNIQY